Sequencing of this T cell receptor beta chain was carried out in a study of patients and donors after allogeneic stem cell transplantation. Each CDR3 protein is one row after TCRdb ran MiXCR on the RT-PCR reads. The data show roughly 140,000 distinct CDR3 sequences, approximately 35% seen once. This clonotype appeared a few times. Trimming pared 2 bases from V and 2 bases from J, leaving 12 bases between. The CDR3 is made up of 15 amino acids. The germline CDR1 and CDR2 sequences are ENHRY and SYGVKD. Sequenced sample: blood, either unsorted or a sorted T cell fraction (not recorded which). The chain joins TRBV10-3 to TRBJ1-1, with a weak D call TRBD1 (6 bases). The clonotype comes from a human donor who was either an allogeneic HSCT recipient or a stem cell or donor lymphocyte infusion donor (not recorded which). It is not recorded whose cells these are; they may come from a transplant donor. As DNA, the CDR3 is TGTGCCATCAGTGAGGGACAGCCGGCCAACACTGAAGCTTTCTTT. Residues: CAISEGQPANTEAFF.